This T cell receptor (beta chain) was documented in a study of response to subunit inactivated influenza vaccine. MiXCR, applied by TCRdb to the RT-PCR reads, yields one record per CDR3 protein. Altogether about 540,000 distinct CDR3 sequences are present, roughly 25% being singletons, with the ten largest covering around 2.8%. The germline gives CDR1 SGHKS, CDR2 YYEKEE (reference sequence). The CDR3 sequence is 16 residues long. The V and J ends lost 0 bases and 7 bases respectively, with 16 bases between them. This clonotype was seen a few times. The same data also contributed to another study, on T cells expressing NK-cell markers. This second study says: Production of TCR beta cDNA relied on 5'RACE template switching with UMIs. It was sorted CD3+CD56+NKG2C+, CD3+CD56+NKG2C- and CD3+CD56-NKG2C+ T cells that supplied the TCR beta repertoires. Sequenced donors, eight in total, included seven who were HCMV-seropositive and one who was seronegative. In over 5 donors, dominant CD3+CD56+NKG2C+ clonotypes ranked among the top 10 CD8+ clonotypes. The study did not resolve the HCMV specificity of expanded NKG2C+ T cell clones.

The sequence was obtained from a man aged 50-60 years who received an inactivated influenza vaccine. The J gene is TRBJ1-4, the V gene TRBV5-5; perhaps TRBD1 as D (6 bases). The source material was CD4+ T cells sorted from PBMCs, sampled roughly 12 days after vaccination. The CDR3 loop reads CASSLATGIGREKLFF. DNA of the CDR3: TGTGCCAGCAGCTTGGCTACAGGGATTGGCCGTGAAAAACTGTTTTTT.